This TCR beta chain was obtained from a study of blood T cell repertoires in COVID-19. Across the whole study: Samples came from the United States, Italy and Spain, spanning acute and convalescent COVID-19. T cells, B-cell-depleted T cells, or PBMCs provided the cDNA or gDNA that served as material.

Authors' processing steps: Estimation of nucleated cell counts was performed using reference gene primer amplification. Here immunoSEQ multiplex PCR was the method, and the copy in TCRdb shows in-frame clones only, minus some. V, J and clone size are those of that table, while D and trimming were read from the DNA. The sample carries about 360,000 clones, roughly four fifths recorded once. With 8 bases clipped from V and 7 bases from J, the junction kept 4 bases outside the gene matches. This CDR3 is 13 amino acids long. The germline gives CDR1 LNHDA, CDR2 SQIVND (reference sequence). The chain uses TRBV19 and TRBJ1-5; 11 nucleotides agree with TRBD1. The origin of this receptor is a human donor with acute or convalescent COVID-19. The donor label of this sample is uncertain. The sample comprised peripheral blood. CDR3 amino acids: CASGDRGGQPQHF. The CDR3 DNA reads as TGTGCCAGTGGGGACAGGGGGGGCCAGCCCCAGCATTTT.